These 12 T cell receptor beta chains share one sample of origin, sequenced in a study of T cell responses to AZD1222 COVID-19 vaccine. Assay: immunoSEQ multiplex PCR; the TCRdb copy retains only in-frame clones and omits some. The sample carries some 100,000 clones, approximately 91% recorded once. The source was peripheral blood, collected on day 0 of AZD1222 vaccination. The source of these receptors is an adult in good health.

V gene TRBV5-1 combines with J gene TRBJ2-1; 9 bases match TRBD2. Trimming removed 4 bases from V and 4 bases from J; junction bases left unmatched: 9. The CDR3 extends over 16 amino acids. The germline CDR1 and CDR2 sequences are SGHRS and YFSETQ. CDR3 DNA: TGCGCCAGCAGCCAGGCAATAGCGGGGGAATACAATGAGCAGTTCTTC. It yields the protein CASSQAIAGEYNEQFF.

The chain employs TRBV6-2 or TRBV6-3 and TRBJ1-2; D not certain. This CDR3 has 12 amino acids. Per the germline V gene, CDR1 is MNHEY and CDR2 is SVGEGT. Trimming left V 4 bases short and J 1 base short, with 4 bases between. CDR3 in DNA: TGTGCCAGCAGTTTCGTTAACTATGGCTACACCTTC. It translates to CASSFVNYGYTF.

This chain connects TRBV11-2 to TRBJ1-2; 7 nucleotides line up with TRBD1. V dropped 4 bases and J dropped 3; count of bases not matched to a gene: 8. The germline V gene encodes CDR1 SGHAT and CDR2 FQNNGV. This CDR3 region has 15 residues. CDR3 nucleotides: TGTGCCAGCAGCTCATACAGGGGTGGTGACTATGGCTACACCTTC. Translated: CASSSYRGGDYGYTF.

V is TRBV7-8 and J is TRBJ1-2, with a weak D call TRBD1 (5 bases). V was pared by 5 bases and J by 2 bases, with 9 bases between. This CDR3 spans 13 amino acids. Per the germline V gene, CDR1 is SGHVS and CDR2 is FQNEAQ. Here the CDR3 DNA reads TGTGCCAGCAGCCGTGACAGAAACTATGGCTACACCTTC. Translating gives CASSRDRNYGYTF.

V is TRBV5-4 and J is TRBJ1-4; a possible D gene is TRBD1 (5 bases). V lost 0 bases, J lost 7 bases, and 10 bases lay in between. This CDR3 is built from 14 residues. Germline lookup yields CDR1 SGHNT and CDR2 YYREEE (reference sequence). The CDR3 reads CASSLGGAFEKLFF. The CDR3 DNA reads as TGTGCCAGCAGCTTGGGCGGGGCCTTTGAAAAACTGTTTTTT.

The chain joins TRBV10-3 to TRBJ1-2; 7 bases are shared with TRBD1. The CDR3 runs to 15 residues. CDR1 and CDR2 from the germline V gene are ENHRY and SYGVKD. The ends lost 3 bases at V and 6 bases at J; junction bases unmatched: 10. The CDR3 sequence is CAISDTGTANHGYTF. The CDR3 DNA follows: TGTGCCATCAGTGACACCGGGACAGCGAATCATGGCTACACCTTC.

This clone came up once. The chain uses TRBV9 and TRBJ1-2; D is uncertain. The CDR3 sequence is 13 residues long. Trimming stripped 2 bases from V and 6 bases from J, with 11 bases between. Per germline, CDR1 SGDLS and CDR2 YYNGEE. For the CDR3, the DNA is TGTGCCAGCAGCGTTGAAGCTCGGGATGGCTACACCTTC. It translates to CASSVEARDGYTF.

V is TRBV30 and J is TRBJ1-5, with 7 bases aligning to TRBD1. J gave up 1 base and V 0 bases, and 6 bases lay outside the gene matches. The germline gives CDR1 GTSNPN, CDR2 SVGIG (reference sequence). This CDR3 has 16 residues. DNA of the CDR3: TGTGCCTGGAGTGTTTTCGGGGACAGCAGCAATCAGCCCCAGCATTTT. The encoded protein is CAWSVFGDSSNQPQHF.

The chain carries TRBV6-4 and TRBJ2-3; D uncertain. The V gene lost 6 bases and the J gene lost 1 base, with 14 bases spanning the gap. Looked up from germline, CDR1 is MRHNA and CDR2 is SNTAGT. The CDR3 has 15 amino acids. The CDR3 reads CASSPLADGTDTQYF. The CDR3 region has the DNA TGTGCCAGCAGCCCCCTGGCGGACGGCACAGATACGCAGTATTTT.

The table lists this clone with a count of one. This chain links TRBV18 with TRBJ2-3; D is undetermined. CDR1 KGHSH and CDR2 LQKENI come from the germline V gene. The CDR3 totals 14 residues. The V gene lost 3 bases and the J gene lost 0 bases, with 7 bases spanning the gap. The CDR3 reads CASSPKKSTDTQYF. CDR3 sequence (DNA): TGTGCCAGCTCACCCAAGAAGAGCACAGATACGCAGTATTTT.

This clone occurred once. CDR3: CASSLPGVRGTQYF. The CDR3 nucleotides read TGTGCCAGCTCCCTACCAGGGGTTCGTGGGACCCAGTACTTC. The chain is built from TRBV28 and TRBJ2-5, with TRBD1 as a possible D gene (6 bases). Germline-derived CDR1 and CDR2 are MDHEN and SYDVKM. Deletions cut 8 bases from V and 7 bases from J, with 20 bases between. CDR3 length equals 14 residues.

The rearrangement joins TRBV12-3 or TRBV12-4 to TRBJ1-1, with D uncertain. The CDR3 is made up of 12 amino acids. Trimming removed 8 bases from V and 6 bases from J, with 13 bases in between. The CDR3 nucleotides are TGTGCCAGCCGACCCAACGGGGCTGAAGCTTTCTTT. Its protein is CASRPNGAEAFF.